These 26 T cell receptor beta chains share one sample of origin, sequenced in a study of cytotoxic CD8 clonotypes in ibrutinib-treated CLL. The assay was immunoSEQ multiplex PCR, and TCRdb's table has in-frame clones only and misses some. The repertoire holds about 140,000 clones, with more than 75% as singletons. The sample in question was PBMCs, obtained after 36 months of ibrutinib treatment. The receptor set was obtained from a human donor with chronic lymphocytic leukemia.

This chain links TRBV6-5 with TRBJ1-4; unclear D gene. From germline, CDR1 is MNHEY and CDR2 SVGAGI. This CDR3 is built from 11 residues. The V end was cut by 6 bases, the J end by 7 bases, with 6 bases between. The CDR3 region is CASSDGEKLFF. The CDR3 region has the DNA TGTGCCAGCAGCGACGGTGAAAAACTGTTTTTT.

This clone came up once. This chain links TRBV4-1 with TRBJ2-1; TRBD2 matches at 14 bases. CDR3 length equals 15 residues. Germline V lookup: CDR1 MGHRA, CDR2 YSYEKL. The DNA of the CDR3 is TGCGCGGCAGCCAAGGGACTAGCGGGAGAAAATGAGCAGTTCTTC. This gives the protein CAAAKGLAGENEQFF.

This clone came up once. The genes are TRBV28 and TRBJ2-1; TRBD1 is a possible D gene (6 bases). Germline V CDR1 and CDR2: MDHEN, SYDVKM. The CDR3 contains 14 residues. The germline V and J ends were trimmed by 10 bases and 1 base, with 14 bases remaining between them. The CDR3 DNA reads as TGTGCCACCCGGCGGCAGGGGTCCTACAATGAGCAGTTCTTC. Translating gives CATRRQGSYNEQFF.

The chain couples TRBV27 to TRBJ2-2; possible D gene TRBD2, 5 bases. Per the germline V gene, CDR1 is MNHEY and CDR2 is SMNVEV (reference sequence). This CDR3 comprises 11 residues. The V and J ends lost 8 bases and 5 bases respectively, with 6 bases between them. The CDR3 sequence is CASRGTGELFF. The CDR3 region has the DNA TGTGCCAGCCGCGGGACCGGGGAGCTGTTTTTT.

DNA of the CDR3: TGTGCCAGCAGTGAAGCCCACAGGGGTGGGCCTTACGAGCAGTACTTC. Translation gives CASSEAHRGGPYEQYF. The rearrangement links TRBV2 to TRBJ2-7; 7 bases map to TRBD1. Per germline, CDR1 SNHLY and CDR2 FYNNEI. V trimming: 0 bases; J trimming: 4 bases; junction bases outside the gene matches: 9. The CDR3 consists of 16 residues.

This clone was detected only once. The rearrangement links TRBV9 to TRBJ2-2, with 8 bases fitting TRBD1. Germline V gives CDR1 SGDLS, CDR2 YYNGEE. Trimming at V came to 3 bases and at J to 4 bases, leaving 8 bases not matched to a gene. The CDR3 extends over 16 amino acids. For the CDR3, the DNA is TGTGCCAGCAGCGGCCGGACAGGGTCGGGCACCGGGGAGCTGTTTTTT. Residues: CASSGRTGSGTGELFF.

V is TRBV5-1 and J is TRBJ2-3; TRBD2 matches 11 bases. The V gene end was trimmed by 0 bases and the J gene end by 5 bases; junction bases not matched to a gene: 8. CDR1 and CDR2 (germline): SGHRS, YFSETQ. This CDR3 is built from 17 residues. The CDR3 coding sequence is TGCGCCAGCAGCTTGGAGGTTAGCGGGAGGGCCGTAGATACGCAGTATTTT. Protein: CASSLEVSGRAVDTQYF.

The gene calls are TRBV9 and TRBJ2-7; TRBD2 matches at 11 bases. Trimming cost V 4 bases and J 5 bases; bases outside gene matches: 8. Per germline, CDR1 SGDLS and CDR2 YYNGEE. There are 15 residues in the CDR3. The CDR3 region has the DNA TGTGCCAGCAGCTTAAGTAGCGGGAGGGCCCACGAGCAGTACTTC. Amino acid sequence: CASSLSSGRAHEQYF.

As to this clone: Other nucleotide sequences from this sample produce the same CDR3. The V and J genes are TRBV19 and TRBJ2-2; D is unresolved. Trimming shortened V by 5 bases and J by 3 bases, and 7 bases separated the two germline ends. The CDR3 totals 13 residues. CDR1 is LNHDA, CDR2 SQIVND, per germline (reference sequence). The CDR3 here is CASSWAYTGELFF. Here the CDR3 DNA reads TGTGCCAGTAGTTGGGCGTACACCGGGGAGCTGTTTTTT.

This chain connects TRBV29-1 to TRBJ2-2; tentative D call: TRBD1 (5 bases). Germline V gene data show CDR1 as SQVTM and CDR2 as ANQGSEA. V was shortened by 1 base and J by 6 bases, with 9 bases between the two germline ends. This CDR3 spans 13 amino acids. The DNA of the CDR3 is TGCAGCGTTGAAGTATGGGGCTCCGGGGAGCTGTTTTTT. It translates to CSVEVWGSGELFF.

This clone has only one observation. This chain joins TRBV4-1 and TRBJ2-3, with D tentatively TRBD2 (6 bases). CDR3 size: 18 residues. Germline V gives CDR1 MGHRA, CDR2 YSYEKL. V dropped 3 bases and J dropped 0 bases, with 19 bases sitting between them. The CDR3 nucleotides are TGCGCCAGCAGCCAGGTGCCCGGGAGTGGGTTTAGCACAGATACGCAGTATTTT. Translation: CASSQVPGSGFSTDTQYF.

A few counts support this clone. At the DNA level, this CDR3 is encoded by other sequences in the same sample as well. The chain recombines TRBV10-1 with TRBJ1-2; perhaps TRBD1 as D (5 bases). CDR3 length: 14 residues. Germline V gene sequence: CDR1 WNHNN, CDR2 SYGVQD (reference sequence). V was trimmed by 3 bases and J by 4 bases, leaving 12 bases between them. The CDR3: CASSERRDGYGYTF. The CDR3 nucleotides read TGCGCCAGCAGTGAAAGGAGGGACGGCTATGGCTACACCTTC.

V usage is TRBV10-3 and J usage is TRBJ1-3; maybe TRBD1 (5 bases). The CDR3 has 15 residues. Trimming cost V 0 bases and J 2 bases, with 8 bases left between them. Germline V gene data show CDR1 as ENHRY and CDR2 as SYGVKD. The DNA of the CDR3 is TGTGCCATCAGTGAGTCAAGGGGAACTGGAAACACCATATATTTT. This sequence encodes CAISESRGTGNTIYF.

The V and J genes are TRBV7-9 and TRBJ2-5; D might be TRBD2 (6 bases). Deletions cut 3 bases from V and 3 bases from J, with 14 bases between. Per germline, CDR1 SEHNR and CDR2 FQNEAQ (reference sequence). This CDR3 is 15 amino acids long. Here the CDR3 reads CASSFSGRAKETQYF. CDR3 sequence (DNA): TGTGCCAGCAGCTTTTCCGGGAGAGCAAAAGAGACCCAGTACTTC.

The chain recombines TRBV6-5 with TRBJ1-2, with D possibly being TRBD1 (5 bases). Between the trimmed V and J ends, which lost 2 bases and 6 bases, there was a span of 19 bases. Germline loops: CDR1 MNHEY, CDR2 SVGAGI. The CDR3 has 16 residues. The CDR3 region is CASSYVAADKPHGYTF. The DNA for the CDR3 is TGTGCCAGCAGTTACGTAGCCGCGGACAAACCCCATGGCTACACCTTC.

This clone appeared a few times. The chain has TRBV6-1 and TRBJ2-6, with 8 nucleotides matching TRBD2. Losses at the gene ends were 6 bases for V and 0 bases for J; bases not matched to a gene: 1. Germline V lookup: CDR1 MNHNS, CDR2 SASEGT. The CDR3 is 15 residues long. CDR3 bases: TGTGCCAGCAGCGGGAGGGGCTCTGGGGCCAACGTCCTGACTTTC. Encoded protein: CASSGRGSGANVLTF.

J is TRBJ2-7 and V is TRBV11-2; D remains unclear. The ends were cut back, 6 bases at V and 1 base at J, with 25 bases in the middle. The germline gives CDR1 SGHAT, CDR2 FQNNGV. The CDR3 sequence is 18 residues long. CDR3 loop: CASRDPKSGLHGSYEQYF. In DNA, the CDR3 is TGTGCCAGCAGGGACCCGAAATCCGGGCTCCACGGGTCCTACGAGCAGTACTTC.

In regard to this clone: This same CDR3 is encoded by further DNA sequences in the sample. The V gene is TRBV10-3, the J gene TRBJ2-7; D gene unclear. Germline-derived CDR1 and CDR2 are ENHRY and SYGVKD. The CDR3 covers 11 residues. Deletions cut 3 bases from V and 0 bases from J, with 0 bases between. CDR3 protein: CAISDSYEQYF. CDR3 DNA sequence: TGTGCCATCAGTGACTCCTACGAGCAGTACTTC.

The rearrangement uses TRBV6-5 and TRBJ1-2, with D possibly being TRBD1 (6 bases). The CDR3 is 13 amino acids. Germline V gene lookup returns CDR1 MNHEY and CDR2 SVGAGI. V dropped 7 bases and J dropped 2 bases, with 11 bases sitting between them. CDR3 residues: CASTQDRNYGYTF. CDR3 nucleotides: TGTGCCAGCACCCAAGACAGGAACTATGGCTACACCTTC.

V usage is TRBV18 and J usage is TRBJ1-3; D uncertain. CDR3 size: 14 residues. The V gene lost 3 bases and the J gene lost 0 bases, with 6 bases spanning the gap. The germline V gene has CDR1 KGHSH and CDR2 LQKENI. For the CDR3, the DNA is TGTGCCAGCTCACCTCAGTCCTCTGGAAACACCATATATTTT. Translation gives CASSPQSSGNTIYF.

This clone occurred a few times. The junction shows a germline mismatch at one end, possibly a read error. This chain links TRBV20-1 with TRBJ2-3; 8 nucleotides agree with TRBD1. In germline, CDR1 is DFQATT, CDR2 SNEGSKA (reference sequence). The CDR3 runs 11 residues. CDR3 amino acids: CSGRGQGTQYF. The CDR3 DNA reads TGCAGTGGTAGAGGACAGGGTACGCAGTATTTT.

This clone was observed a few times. CDR3 sequence (DNA): TGTGCCAGCACCTCGGGCACTGAAGCTTTCTTT. This codes for CASTSGTEAFF. The chain is built from TRBV2 and TRBJ1-1; D is unresolved. The CDR3 spans 11 residues. Germline CDR1 reads SNHLY; CDR2 reads FYNNEI. Deletions cut 7 bases from V and 4 bases from J, with 7 bases between.

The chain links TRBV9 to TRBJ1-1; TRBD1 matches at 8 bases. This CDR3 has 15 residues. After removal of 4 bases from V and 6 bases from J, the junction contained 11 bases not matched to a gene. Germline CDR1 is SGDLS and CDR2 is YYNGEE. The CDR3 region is CASSPQGAVWSEAFF. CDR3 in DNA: TGTGCCAGCAGCCCTCAGGGGGCGGTCTGGTCTGAAGCTTTCTTT.

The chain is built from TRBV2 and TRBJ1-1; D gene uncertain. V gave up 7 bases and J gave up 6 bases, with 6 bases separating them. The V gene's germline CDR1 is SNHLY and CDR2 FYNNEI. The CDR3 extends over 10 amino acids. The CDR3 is CASTLAEAFF. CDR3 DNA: TGTGCCAGCACTTTGGCTGAAGCTTTCTTT.

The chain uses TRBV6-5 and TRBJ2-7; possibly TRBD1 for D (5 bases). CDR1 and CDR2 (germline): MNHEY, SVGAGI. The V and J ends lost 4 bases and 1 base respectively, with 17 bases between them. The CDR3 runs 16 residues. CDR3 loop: CASSFRQSLRSYEQYF. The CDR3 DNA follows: TGTGCCAGCAGTTTCCGACAGTCCCTAAGGTCCTACGAGCAGTACTTC.

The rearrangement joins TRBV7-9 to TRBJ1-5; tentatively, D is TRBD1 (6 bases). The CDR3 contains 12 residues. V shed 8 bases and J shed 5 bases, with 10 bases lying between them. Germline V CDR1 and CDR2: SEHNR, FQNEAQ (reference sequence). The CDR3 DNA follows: TGTGCCAGCCGCCAGGGGTATCAGCCCCAGCATTTT. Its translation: CASRQGYQPQHF.